This record concerns one T cell receptor (beta chain) sequence. The entry originates in a study of PD-1 blockade in classical Hodgkin lymphoma. This table comes from immunoSEQ multiplex PCR, and its TCRdb copy is limited to in-frame clones, with some not included. The sample contains some 25,000 clones, 60% to 80% of which appear only once. Germline V gene sequence: CDR1 SGHRS, CDR2 YFSETQ. J lost 6 bases, V lost 4 bases, and 7 bases had no gene match. CDR3 length: 15 residues. The patients all showed relapse after autologous stem cell transplantation, while their brentuximab vedotin exposure varied. This chain joins TRBV5-1 and TRBJ2-3; 11 bases align to TRBD2. The starting material was peripheral blood mononuclear cells (PBMCs), obtained at baseline. The clonotype was recovered from a human donor with classical Hodgkin lymphoma. The CDR3 reads CASSVGTSGGDTQYF. The CDR3 coding sequence is TGCGCCAGCAGCGTGGGAACTAGCGGGGGTGATACGCAGTATTTT. The complete variable domain, with remaining parts taken from reference TRBV5-1 and TRBJ2-3, reads KAGVTQTPRYLIKTRGQQVTLSCSPISGHRSVSWYQQTPGQGLQFLFEYFSETQRNKGNFPGRFSGRQFSNSRSEMNVSTLELGDSALYLCASSVGTSGGDTQYFGPGTRLTVL.